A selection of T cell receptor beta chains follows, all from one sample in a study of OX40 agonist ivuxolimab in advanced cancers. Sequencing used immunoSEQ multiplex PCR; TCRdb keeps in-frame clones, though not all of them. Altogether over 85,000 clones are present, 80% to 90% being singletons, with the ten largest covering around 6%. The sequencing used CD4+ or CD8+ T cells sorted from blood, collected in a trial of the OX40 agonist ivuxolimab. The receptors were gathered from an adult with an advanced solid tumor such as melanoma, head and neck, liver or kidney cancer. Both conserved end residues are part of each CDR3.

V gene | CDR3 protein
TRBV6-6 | CASTYGGNTEAFF
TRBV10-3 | CAISEPDGKPQHF
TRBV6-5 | CASSLTYSNQPQHF
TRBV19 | CASSQKGLANEQFF
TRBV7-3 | CASSSDGTATQYF
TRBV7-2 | CASSLGGSGANVLTF
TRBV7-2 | CASSRTGGLGLYEQYF
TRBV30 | CAWSGRPRYEQYF
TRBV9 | CASSVGGAGTEAFF
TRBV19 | CASTDSRSSGANVLTF
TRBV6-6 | CASSYSGTPYGYTF
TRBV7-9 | CASSLASDYTEAFF
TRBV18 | CASSDLAGGSRNEQFF
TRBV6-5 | CASSYSGENIQYF
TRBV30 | CALSRTYEEQYF